This entry lists 18 T cell receptor beta chains sequenced from one sample in a study of T cells in Graves' hyperthyroidism and ophthalmopathy. RNA transcripts gave rise to amplified TCR beta CDR3 regions. The primer set for the first-round RT-PCR of the TCR CDR3 was HTBI. Each CDR3 protein gets one entry after TCRdb re-called the multiplex PCR reads with MiXCR. The table has over 500,000 distinct CDR3 sequences, around 15% seen once. Sequencing was performed on blood. These receptor sequences come from a woman in her thirties with Graves' ophthalmopathy.

This clonotype was seen a few times. This chain connects TRBV20-1 to TRBJ2-5; D gene uncertain. CDR3 size: 12 residues. The V gene's germline CDR1 is DFQATT and CDR2 SNEGSKA (reference sequence). The CDR3 nucleotides are TGCAGGGTCCTGGGTAACCAAGAGACCCAGTACTTC. It is translated as CRVLGNQETQYF.

The V call is TRBV11-2, the J call TRBJ2-1, with 9 bases aligning to TRBD2. V lost 1 base, J lost 2 bases, and 3 bases stayed unmatched. This CDR3 comprises 16 residues. Germline CDR1 and CDR2: SGHAT and FQNNGV. The CDR3 DNA sequence: TGTGCCAGCAGCTTAGTTCCTAGCGGGGCCTACAATGAGCAGTTCTTC. Amino acid sequence: CASSLVPSGAYNEQFF. The full variable domain, rest sourced from reference TRBV11-2 and TRBJ2-1, is EAGVAQSPRYKIIEKRQSVAFWCNPISGHATLYWYQQILGQGPKLLIQFQNNGVVDDSQLPKDRFSAERLKGVDSTLKIQPAKLEDSAVYLCASSLVPSGAYNEQFFGPGTRLTVL.

This CDR3 is CASSIQALAGYNEQFF. The CDR3 DNA sequence: TGTGCCAGTAGTATTCAGGCCCTAGCGGGGTACAATGAGCAGTTCTTC. The chain uses TRBV19 and TRBJ2-1, with 9 bases aligning to TRBD2. The CDR3 consists of 16 residues. V shed 3 bases and J 4 bases; nucleotides not matched to a gene: 7. CDR1 and CDR2 (germline): LNHDA, SQIVND (reference sequence).

This clonotype was observed a few times. The rearrangement joins TRBV20-1 to TRBJ2-7; the match to TRBD2 covers 7 bases. The CDR3 has 15 residues. CDR1 is DFQATT, CDR2 SNEGSKA, per germline (reference sequence). Germline trimming cut 0 bases from V and 4 bases from J; bases unmatched to any gene: 9. CDR3 residues: CSARDPDQRGYEQYF. DNA of the CDR3: TGCAGTGCTAGAGATCCGGACCAGCGGGGTTACGAGCAGTACTTC.

This clonotype was found many times. The chain links TRBV20-1 to TRBJ2-3; D might be TRBD1 or TRBD2, each matching 6 bases. CDR3 length equals 15 residues. Per germline, CDR1 DFQATT and CDR2 SNEGSKA (reference sequence). The V end was cut by 0 bases, the J end by 0 bases, with 10 bases between. The CDR3 DNA reads TGCAGTGCTAGAGATCAGGGGACTAGCACAGATACGCAGTATTTT. Protein: CSARDQGTSTDTQYF.

In its sample, this clonotype was seen once. V gene TRBV4-3 combines with J gene TRBJ2-1; TRBD1 matches 8 bases. V lost 0 bases, J lost 8 bases, and 9 bases stayed unmatched. CDR1 is LGHNA and CDR2 is YSLEER in the germline V gene. The CDR3 has 16 residues. The CDR3 nucleotides are TGCGCCAGCAGCCAAGATTCCAGGGGGCATCGGTATGAGCAGTTCTTC. Amino acid sequence: CASSQDSRGHRYEQFF.

This chain links TRBV4-1 with TRBJ1-2; tentatively, D is TRBD1 (5 bases). The CDR3 sequence is 14 residues long. The V gene lost 3 bases and the J gene lost 3 bases, with 11 bases spanning the gap. Germline CDR1 is MGHRA and CDR2 is YSYEKL. The CDR3 DNA reads TGCGCCAGCAGCCAGTCTGGGGGGGACTATGGCTACACCTTC. Encoded protein: CASSQSGGDYGYTF.

This clonotype has ten or more counts. V is TRBV11-1 and J is TRBJ2-1, with D hard to call. V lost 7 bases and J 2 bases, leaving 12 bases between the germline ends. The V gene's germline CDR1 is SGHAT and CDR2 FQDESV (reference sequence). The CDR3 has 14 amino acids. In nucleotides, the CDR3 is TGTGCCAGCACTCTAATTGGAACCTACAATGAGCAGTTCTTC. As protein: CASTLIGTYNEQFF. Complete variable domain (other parts from reference TRBV11-1 and TRBJ2-1): EAEVAQSPRYKITEKSQAVAFWCDPISGHATLYWYRQILGQGPELLVQFQDESVVDDSQLPKDRFSAERLKGVDSTLKIQPAELGDSAMYLCASTLIGTYNEQFFGPGTRLTVL.

This clonotype has only a few counts. The chain recombines TRBV6-5 with TRBJ2-2; 11 nucleotides agree with TRBD2. Germline V gene sequence: CDR1 MNHEY, CDR2 SVGAGI. CDR3 length equals 16 residues. J gave up 7 bases and V 2 bases, and 6 bases lay outside the gene matches. The CDR3 DNA follows: TGTGCCAGCAGTTACGTCCTAGCGGGAGGTGGCGGGGAGCTGTTTTTT. It specifies CASSYVLAGGGGELFF.

This clonotype occurred many times. The chain joins TRBV28 to TRBJ2-7, with TRBD1 identical over 7 bases. Germline V CDR1 and CDR2: MDHEN, SYDVKM. CDR3 length: 15 amino acids. V trimming: 4 bases; J trimming: 5 bases; junction bases outside the gene matches: 11. The CDR3: CASSSLQGVPDEQYF. The CDR3 nucleotides are TGTGCCAGCAGTTCCCTTCAGGGGGTTCCCGACGAGCAGTACTTC.

The chain is built from TRBV19 and TRBJ2-1, with 12 bases that match TRBD2. Germline assignment: CDR1 LNHDA and CDR2 SQIVND (reference sequence). V shed 6 bases, J shed 5 bases, and the junction held 5 bases outside the gene matches. This CDR3 spans 15 amino acids. The CDR3 spells CASSTGLAGNNEQFF. The DNA for the CDR3 is TGTGCCAGTAGCACCGGACTAGCGGGGAACAATGAGCAGTTCTTC.

This clonotype was picked up a small number of times. The rearrangement uses TRBV6-5 and TRBJ2-3; D perhaps matches TRBD2 (5 bases). This CDR3 contains 14 residues. Trimming pared 3 bases from V and 4 bases from J, leaving 11 bases between. In germline, CDR1 is MNHEY, CDR2 SVGAGI. The CDR3, as DNA: TGTGCCAGCAGTTATCGGGGTCTCGCAGATACGCAGTATTTT. Protein sequence: CASSYRGLADTQYF.

This clonotype appeared a few times. The rearrangement uses TRBV10-3 and TRBJ2-7; 8 bases fit TRBD2. The CDR3 consists of 14 residues. The germline V gene encodes CDR1 ENHRY and CDR2 SYGVKD. The ends lost 0 bases at V and 7 bases at J; junction bases unmatched: 5. The CDR3 nucleotides are TGTGCCATCAGTGAGTCGACGGGAGGGCCTGAGCAGTACTTC. Protein sequence: CAISESTGGPEQYF.

This chain links TRBV10-2 with TRBJ2-4, with 12 bases identical to TRBD1. The V gene's germline CDR1 is WSHSY and CDR2 SAAADI. The junction had 5 bases not matched to a gene; V was cut back by 6 bases and J by 5 bases. CDR3 length: 15 residues. The CDR3 bases are TGCGCCAGCAGGGGACAGGGGGCCCTGGAAAACATTCAGTACTTC. As protein: CASRGQGALENIQYF.

In its sample, this clonotype was seen once. The V call is TRBV27, the J call TRBJ2-6; D gene uncertain. CDR3 length equals 13 residues. Germline loops: CDR1 MNHEY, CDR2 SMNVEV (reference sequence). Trimming took off 3 bases at V and 3 bases at J, with 3 bases between the two ends. The CDR3 DNA is TGTGCCAGCAGTTTTCTTGGGGCCAACGTCCTGACTTTC. Its protein product is CASSFLGANVLTF.

This clonotype was picked up many times. V is TRBV16 and J is TRBJ1-2, with D maybe TRBD1 (5 bases). CDR1 and CDR2 from the germline V gene are KGHSY and FQNENV. The CDR3 is made up of 15 amino acids. V lost 6 bases and J lost 8, with 22 bases in between. Here the CDR3 reads CASSQEVWGLDGYTF. Written as DNA, the CDR3 is TGTGCCAGCAGTCAAGAAGTATGGGGGTTGGACGGCTACACCTTC.

The gene calls are TRBV2 and TRBJ1-2; 11 bases agree with TRBD1. J lost 6 bases, V lost 6 bases, and 3 bases had no gene match. Per the germline V gene, CDR1 is SNHLY and CDR2 is FYNNEI. The CDR3 has 13 amino acids. CDR3 nucleotides: TGTGCCAGCAGGCGGACAGGGGGCGATGGCTACACCTTC. It yields the protein CASRRTGGDGYTF.

This clonotype was recorded many times. V gene TRBV30 combines with J gene TRBJ1-1; no clear D gene. The V and J ends lost 0 bases and 0 bases respectively, with 8 bases between them. Germline V gene sequence: CDR1 GTSNPN, CDR2 SVGIG (reference sequence). The length of the CDR3 is 14 residues. The CDR3 DNA reads TGTGCCTGGAGTGTAGGAGCCATGAACACTGAAGCTTTCTTT. It is translated as CAWSVGAMNTEAFF.